This T cell receptor (beta chain) is drawn from a study of vaccination effects on CD4 cells after COVID-19. With the ViraFEST assay, the study expanded antigen-specific CD4+ T cells using viral peptide pools, then sequenced them. Culture proceeded for more than nine days, and CD4+ T cells were then isolated. Each person got two doses of an mRNA SARS-CoV-2 vaccine, BNT162b2 or mRNA-1273. This CDR3 comprises 13 residues. The ends were cut back, 1 base at V and 5 bases at J, with 8 bases in the middle. Germline CDR1 is MDHEN and CDR2 is SYDVKM. Assay used: immunoSEQ multiplex PCR; TCRdb lists only in-frame clones, some missing. The sample records roughly 71,000 clones, about 80% being singletons. To note about this clone: Its antigen is unidentified.

This chain connects TRBV28 to TRBJ1-2; the D is unclear. Sequencing used CD4+ T cells from PBMCs cultured with HCoV-OC43 spike peptides, obtained after COVID-19 vaccination. Indicated subset: HCoV-OC43 spike overlapping peptide pool stimulation. This clonotype was sampled from a human donor who received a COVID-19 vaccine. The CDR3 loop is CASSLLNDYGYTF. Written as DNA, the CDR3 is TGTGCCAGCAGTTTATTGAATGATTATGGCTACACCTTC.